The rows below give T cell receptor beta chains drawn from one sample of a study of blood T cells in healthy people across ages. Each CDR3 protein gets one entry after TCRdb re-called the 5' RACE reads with MiXCR. The sample carries 1.5 million to 2 million distinct CDR3 sequences, approximately 50% recorded once. The specimen sequenced was blood. Receptors originate from a woman aged 35 to 49 in good health. The CDR3 runs from the conserved cysteine through the conserved F or W. The D gene is left open where the match is weak.

J | V | D | length | CDR3
TRBJ1-2 | TRBV28 | NA | 14 | CASLQGGSTYGYTF
TRBJ2-1 | TRBV27 | TRBD1 | 15 | CASSSQGLVINEQFF
TRBJ1-4 | TRBV15 | NA | 14 | CATSSQGTFEKLFF
TRBJ2-7 | TRBV5-1 | TRBD1 | 15 | CASWVTNRGPYEQYF
TRBJ2-1 | TRBV18 | NA | 12 | CASRTSSNEQFF
TRBJ1-2 | TRBV5-1 | TRBD1 | 15 | CASTAPDRANYGYTF
TRBJ2-3 | TRBV6-5 | TRBD2 | 18 | CASSSPRRAGGSSDTQYF
TRBJ1-6 | TRBV7-2 | NA | 18 | CASSLAPRQSSYNSPLHF
TRBJ2-1 | TRBV7-2 | NA | 15 | CASSLSPGTTNEQFF
TRBJ1-6 | TRBV7-2 | NA | 16 | CASSLGGQGTNSPLHF
TRBJ2-5 | TRBV25-1 | NA | 10 | CASMWETQYF
TRBJ2-7 | TRBV27 | NA | 13 | CATSLGGSYEQYF
TRBJ2-1 | TRBV11-1 | NA | 11 | CASSHGIEQFF
TRBJ1-6 | TRBV5-1 | TRBD1 | 18 | CASSSRTGAVRINSPLHF
TRBJ2-5 | TRBV4-2 | NA | 16 | CASSQEGGGDTDTQYF
TRBJ2-4 | TRBV4-2 | NA | 14 | CASSQDITVDIQYF
TRBJ2-3 | TRBV14 | NA | 12 | CASSQVPGERYF
TRBJ2-1 | TRBV12-3/TRBV12-4 | TRBD2 | 19 | CASSFGLAGGPRSYNEQFF
TRBJ2-3 | TRBV5-6 | NA | 14 | CASSYWRRTDTQYF
TRBJ2-1 | TRBV4-2 | TRBD1 | 15 | CASSEGQGGKNEQFF
TRBJ1-2 | TRBV20-1 | NA | 15 | CSARDGGRRIYGYTF
TRBJ2-3 | TRBV4-3 | NA | 16 | CASSQDGGTGADTQYF
TRBJ1-5 | TRBV7-9 | NA | 15 | CASSPIVGAYQPQHF
TRBJ1-2 | TRBV2 | NA | 15 | CASSLLLDSLDGYTF
TRBJ2-6 | TRBV25-1 | NA | 16 | CASSEWGIGTTEVLTF
TRBJ2-7 | TRBV11-3 | NA | 16 | CASSSDSFELDYEQYF
TRBJ1-2 | TRBV10-3 | NA | 12 | CAISDGRNGYTF
TRBJ2-7 | TRBV10-2 | NA | 16 | CASSDFADLLLREQYF
TRBJ1-4 | TRBV27 | TRBD1 | 16 | CASSPYRDRSNEKLFF
TRBJ1-6 | TRBV6-2/TRBV6-3 | NA | 16 | CASSSDRRVYNSPLHF
TRBJ2-1 | TRBV15 | TRBD2 | 17 | CATSRDFGGGAGNEQFF
TRBJ2-7 | TRBV4-1 | NA | 14 | CASSPGASSYEQYF
TRBJ1-5 | TRBV7-2 | NA | 14 | CASSLQSGDQPQHF
NA | TRBV6-6 | NA | 16 | CASSPPGTGRRETQYF
TRBJ2-1 | TRBV5-1 | TRBD2 | 15 | CASSLAAGDVNEQFF
TRBJ2-2 | TRBV4-2 | TRBD1 | 14 | CASTATGAARELFF
TRBJ2-7 | TRBV29-1 | TRBD1 | 13 | CSANGQGVYEQYF
TRBJ2-1 | TRBV12-3/TRBV12-4 | TRBD1 | 14 | CASSLGQGWDEQFF
TRBJ2-3 | TRBV9 | TRBD2 | 16 | CASSVEPAGSTDTQYF
TRBJ1-2 | TRBV29-1 | TRBD1 | 12 | CSVKTGDYGYTF
TRBJ2-5 | TRBV7-9 | NA | 13 | CASSVDPVRNQYF
TRBJ2-3 | TRBV3-1 | NA | 13 | CASSQSEANTQYF
TRBJ1-2 | TRBV4-3 | TRBD1 | 14 | CASSQGGQGLGYTF
TRBJ2-7 | TRBV4-1 | NA | 15 | CAGSQDGGGVYEQYF
NA | TRBV3-1 | NA | 14 | CASSQEVAGETQYF
TRBJ1-2 | TRBV5-1 | NA | 15 | CASSLGRTEDYGYTF
TRBJ2-7 | TRBV4-1 | TRBD2 | 18 | CASSQEEAGLADLGSQYF
TRBJ2-3 | TRBV5-1 | TRBD1 | 16 | CASILGQGGIGGTQYF
TRBJ1-1 | TRBV9 | TRBD1 | 17 | CASSVAPRQGENTEAFF
TRBJ2-5 | TRBV4-2 | NA | 17 | CASSREPRTLGQETQYF
TRBJ2-7 | TRBV5-1 | NA | 13 | CASSLEMLSEQYF
TRBJ1-1 | TRBV7-9 | TRBD1 | 14 | CASSSAQGATEAFF
TRBJ2-7 | TRBV20-1 | NA | 12 | CSAKPLAYEQYF
NA | TRBV7-2 | NA | 13 | CASSGDPPYEQYF
TRBJ2-5 | TRBV5-1 | TRBD2 | 15 | CASTGTSGEPETQYF
TRBJ2-3 | TRBV20-1 | NA | 13 | CSAGVPRTDTQYF
TRBJ2-5 | TRBV15 | TRBD2 | 14 | CATSIGGGQETQYF
TRBJ1-2 | TRBV5-1 | TRBD1 | 12 | CASSGTDDGYTF
TRBJ2-3 | TRBV12-3/TRBV12-4 | NA | 13 | CASSLGLRDTQYF